This T cell receptor beta chain stems from a study of T cells after yellow fever vaccination. MiXCR was run by TCRdb on the 5' RACE reads, yielding one entry per CDR3 protein. The profile shows over 200,000 distinct CDR3 sequences, over 6.5% of them singletons. This clonotype was counted many times. V lost 8 bases and J 1 base, leaving 8 bases between the germline ends. CDR3 size: 12 residues. Germline-derived CDR1 and CDR2 are SGHTA and FQGNSA. J is TRBJ2-5 and V is TRBV7-2; D is unclear. This sample comprised CD4+ T cells sorted from PBMCs, obtained on the day of the yellow fever booster vaccination. This sequence originates from a man aged 25-45 years who received the YFV17D yellow fever vaccine. CDR3 sequence: CASAWGQETQYF. The CDR3 DNA is TGTGCCAGCGCTTGGGGCCAAGAGACCCAGTACTTC.